This TCR beta chain was recovered during a study of blood T cell repertoires in COVID-19. The germline V gene has CDR1 SGHTS and CDR2 YDEGEE. This CDR3 has 14 amino acids. V was shortened by 4 bases and J by 1 base, with 11 bases between the two germline ends. The table came from immunoSEQ multiplex PCR; TCRdb's copy has only in-frame clones and leaves some out. The table has tens of thousands of clones, approximately 84% seen once. This clonotype was obtained from a human donor in a cohort sampled during active COVID-19. The chain carries TRBV5-8 and TRBJ2-5; tentatively, D is TRBD1 (5 bases). Material for sequencing was peripheral blood. The CDR3 protein is CASSQRQTQETQYF. Written as DNA, the CDR3 is TGTGCCAGCAGCCAAAGACAGACCCAAGAGACCCAGTACTTC.